What follows are 5 T cell receptor beta chains derived from one specimen sequenced in a study of T-cell reconstitution after alpha-beta-depleted transplantation in children. Preparation of the TCRbeta library involved a method that used unique molecular identifiers. TCRdb ran MiXCR on the PCR reads and lists one entry per CDR3 protein. The sample has roughly 50,000 distinct CDR3 sequences, approximately 43% seen once. Sequencing was performed on PBMCs, mostly from graft donor cells, taken 360 days after TCRalphabeta/CD19-depleted stem cell transplant. Receptors were obtained from a male patient aged 5 to 17 who had a stem cell transplant for acute lymphoblastic leukemia, so the T cells may come from the graft donor.

V and J are TRBV7-3 and TRBJ2-5; perhaps TRBD1 as D (6 bases). The CDR3 contains 13 residues. The V gene's germline CDR1 is SGHTA and CDR2 FQGTGA. The V end lost 5 bases, the J end lost 3 bases, and 10 bases lay between the germline ends. This chain's CDR3 is CASSTNREETQYF. DNA for the CDR3: TGTGCCAGCAGCACAAACAGGGAAGAGACCCAGTACTTC.

The V call is TRBV3-1, the J call TRBJ1-1, with 7 nucleotides matching TRBD1. The V and J ends lost 5 bases and 3 bases, in that order; junction bases with no gene match: 9. CDR1 and CDR2 from the germline V gene are LGHDT and YNNKEL (reference sequence). This CDR3 region has 15 residues. The CDR3 region is CASSGRGTGDTEAFF. In nucleotides, the CDR3 is TGTGCCAGCAGCGGAAGGGGCACAGGGGACACTGAAGCTTTCTTT.

The CDR3: CASSYRTSRDTQYF. CDR3 DNA sequence: TGTGCCAGCAGTTACAGAACTAGCCGAGATACGCAGTATTTT. The J gene is TRBJ2-3, the V gene TRBV6-5; D may be TRBD2 (6 bases). This CDR3 is built from 14 residues. V lost 2 bases to trimming and J lost 5 bases, with 11 bases between them. In germline, CDR1 is MNHEY, CDR2 SVGAGI.

This clonotype was detected ten times or more. The rearrangement joins TRBV10-3 to TRBJ2-5; D may correspond to TRBD1 or TRBD2 (6 bases each). The CDR3 loop spans 14 amino acids. The V end lost 6 bases, the J end lost 2 bases, and 13 bases lay between the germline ends. Germline V gene data show CDR1 as ENHRY and CDR2 as SYGVKD. CDR3 nucleotides: TGTGCCATCAGACGCCAGGGGACTCAAGAGACCCAGTACTTC. Its translation: CAIRRQGTQETQYF.

The rearrangement joins TRBV10-3 to TRBJ2-3, with D possibly called TRBD1 or TRBD2 (5 bases each). Germline loops: CDR1 ENHRY, CDR2 SYGVKD. CDR3 length equals 18 residues. Trimming took off 6 bases at V and 2 bases at J, with 24 bases between the two ends. CDR3 nucleotide sequence: TGTGCCATCAGCTCGGGGCTCCTCCCCCCGTGGTCCACAGATACGCAGTATTTT. Protein: CAISSGLLPPWSTDTQYF.